Below are 3 T cell receptor beta chains sequenced from a single sample in a study of T cells in Graves' hyperthyroidism and ophthalmopathy (dated by TCRdb to about 2019). The protocol used for the library was multiplex PCR. Sequenced on an Illumina HiSeq 2000. TCR beta CDR3 regions were amplified from RNA transcripts. The first round of RT-PCR for the TCR CDR3 was performed with the HTBI primer set and the Qiagen OneStep RT-PCR kit. Starting from the raw public reads, TCRdb applied fastp trimming at Q25, assembled clones with MiXCR and retained in-frame beta chains. CDR3 protein duplicates are merged, each entry listing the most common genes and DNA. In all, the sample holds roughly 93,000 distinct CDR3 sequences, and over 50% of those were seen once. The ten largest clones take up 25% to 30% of the sample. Sequencing was carried out using blood. The receptors shown here come from a woman in her 40s with Graves' hyperthyroidism.

A single count supports this clonotype. One end of the junction is discordant with germline, which a read error may explain. The chain combines TRBV29-1 with TRBJ2-7; 8 bases agree with TRBD1. Germline V gene data show CDR1 as SQVTM and CDR2 as ANQGSEA. The CDR3 is 13 residues long. CDR3 amino acids: CASSYRGDHEQYF. The CDR3 nucleotides are TGTGCCAGCTCATACAGGGGGGACCACGAGCAGTACTTC.

This chain links TRBV10-3 with TRBJ2-7, with 10 bases that match TRBD2. Germline CDR1 and CDR2: ENHRY and SYGVKD. The CDR3 runs 13 residues. Losses at the gene ends were 10 bases for V and 0 bases for J; bases not matched to a gene: 3. CDR3 sequence: CASLAGGSYEQYF. CDR3 DNA: TGTGCCAGCTTAGCGGGAGGCTCCTACGAGCAGTACTTC.

The gene calls are TRBV29-1 and TRBJ1-4; D uncertain. This CDR3 comprises 14 residues. Germline V gene lookup returns CDR1 SQVTM and CDR2 ANQGSEA. Trimming took 8 bases from V and 3 from J, leaving 16 bases between them. The CDR3 region has the DNA TGCAGCCAGGTGTTCGGGGTAGCTAATGAAAAACTGTTTTTT. This translates into CSQVFGVANEKLFF.